The rows below give T cell receptor beta chains drawn from one sample of a study of blood T cell repertoires in COVID-19. The repertoire was sequenced with immunoSEQ multiplex PCR; TCRdb's copy has only in-frame clones and lacks some. The sample records 25,000 to 35,000 clones, 81% being singletons. Sequencing used peripheral blood. The receptors stem from a woman aged 55-70 years with acute or convalescent COVID-19. Both conserved end residues are part of each CDR3. The order of the fields is CDR3 length, J gene, V gene, CDR3 protein.

13 | TRBJ1-1 | TRBV19 | CASSTDRVGEAFF
14 | TRBJ2-2 | TRBV2 | CASSGQTNTGELFF
14 | TRBJ1-1 | TRBV19 | CASSAHSRNTEAFF
14 | TRBJ1-2 | TRBV24-1 | CATSDRQDNYGYTF
12 | TRBJ1-3 | TRBV5-6 | CASSSGGDTIYF
18 | TRBJ2-3 | TRBV7-2 | CASSLLPGLAGGRDTQYF
17 | TRBJ2-2 | TRBV14 | CASSQYEGVTNTGELFF
14 | TRBJ1-3 | TRBV30 | CAWGGQSSGNTIYF
15 | TRBJ1-5 | TRBV19 | CASSDQGGRGQPQHF
15 | TRBJ1-2 | TRBV18 | CASSPNAGTGIDYTF
15 | TRBJ1-1 | TRBV27 | CASTPSGAMNTEAFF
15 | TRBJ1-2 | TRBV6-6 | CASRSSGEGVDGYTF
11 | TRBJ1-1 | TRBV20-1 | CSASLGGTAFF
14 | TRBJ1-1 | TRBV19 | CASSMPPGETEAFF
15 | TRBJ2-6 | TRBV29-1 | CSARQGSSGANVLTF
14 | TRBJ1-1 | TRBV5-1 | CASSLQQGLTEAFF
15 | TRBJ2-2 | TRBV7-3 | CASSSGLMNTGELFF
19 | TRBJ1-5 | TRBV10-2 | CASSESGRGRGMSNQPQHF
14 | TRBJ1-2 | TRBV28 | CASSLRDPYYGYTF
14 | TRBJ2-7 | TRBV6-6 | CASRSGDSSYEQYF
14 | TRBJ2-2 | TRBV30 | CAWVGTANTGELFF
13 | TRBJ2-5 | TRBV5-6 | CASSLVTGETQYF
15 | TRBJ1-2 | TRBV25-1 | CASSEGWDRGYGYTF
16 | TRBJ1-1 | TRBV19 | CASNSGGGRKNTEAFF
16 | TRBJ1-6 | TRBV11-2 | CASSRRGGGVNSPLHF
16 | TRBJ2-7 | TRBV4-2 | CASSQILRGTGVEQYF
13 | TRBJ1-1 | TRBV12-3/TRBV12-4 | CASNDTPNTEAFF
11 | TRBJ1-2 | TRBV12-3/TRBV12-4 | CASLSGGGYTF
15 | TRBJ1-5 | TRBV2 | CASSDARGSNQPQHF
16 | TRBJ2-5 | TRBV10-1 | CASSESTSGGQETQYF
14 | TRBJ1-3 | TRBV18 | CASSPAGNGNTIYF